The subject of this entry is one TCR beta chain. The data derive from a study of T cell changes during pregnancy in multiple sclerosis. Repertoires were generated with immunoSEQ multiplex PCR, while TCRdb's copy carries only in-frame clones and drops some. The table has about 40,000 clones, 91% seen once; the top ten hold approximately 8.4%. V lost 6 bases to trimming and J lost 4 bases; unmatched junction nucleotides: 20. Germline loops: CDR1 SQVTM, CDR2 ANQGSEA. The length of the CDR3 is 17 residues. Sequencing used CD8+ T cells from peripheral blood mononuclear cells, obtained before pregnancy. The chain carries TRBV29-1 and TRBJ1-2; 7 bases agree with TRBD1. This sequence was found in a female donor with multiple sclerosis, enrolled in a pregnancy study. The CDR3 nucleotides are TGCAGCGTGATAACCTCCTCCGGTGGAGGGGGCAGCTATGGCTACACCTTC. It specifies CSVITSSGGGGSYGYTF.